This T cell receptor (beta chain) was observed in a study of OX40 agonist ivuxolimab in advanced cancers. Study-wide context: Enrollees could have had prior anti-PD-1, anti-PD-L1 or anti-CTLA-4 therapy, which under 50% had received.

This CDR3 contains 13 residues. Germline CDR1 reads SGHTA; CDR2 reads FQGNSA. The V end was cut by 5 bases, the J end by 2 bases, with 8 bases between. Libraries were prepared by immunoSEQ multiplex PCR; TCRdb keeps only in-frame clonotypes and omits some of them. The sample has about 90,000 clones, 70% to 90% seen once. Blood samples were obtained at baseline, cycle 4 day 1, and cycle 7 day 1. Turning to this clone: The antigen remains undetermined.

Overall study findings and caveats: At 0.1 to 3.0 mg/kg and by week 6, clonal expansion occurred in CD4+ and CD8+ blood T cells.

The V and J genes are TRBV7-2 and TRBJ2-3, with D uncertain. This clonotype was sampled from an adult with an advanced solid tumor such as melanoma, head and neck, liver or kidney cancer. Material: CD4+ or CD8+ T cells sorted from blood, obtained in a trial of the OX40 agonist ivuxolimab. The CDR3 coding sequence is TGTGCCAGCAGCACCCAACACACAGATACGCAGTATTTT. It is translated as CASSTQHTDTQYF.